This TCR beta chain derives from a study of T-cell reconstitution after alpha-beta-depleted transplantation in children. The germline gives CDR1 DFQATT, CDR2 SNEGSKA (reference sequence). This CDR3 comprises 16 residues. Trimming removed 5 bases at V and 0 bases at J, with 17 bases between. Unique molecular identifiers were used in preparing the TCRbeta library. TCRdb reanalysed the PCR reads using MiXCR and keeps one entry per CDR3 protein. This table holds approximately 220,000 distinct CDR3 sequences, under 20% found once. The sequence derives from a male patient aged 2-9 years who had a stem cell transplant for acute lymphoblastic leukemia, so the T cells may come from the graft donor. This sequence joins TRBV20-1 and TRBJ1-5; no clear D gene. Sequencing was performed on PBMCs, mostly from graft donor cells, taken 360 days after TCRalphabeta/CD19-depleted stem cell transplant. CDR3 residues: CSALYGIPYSNQPQHF. The CDR3 DNA reads as TGCAGTGCTCTTTACGGGATTCCGTATAGCAATCAGCCCCAGCATTTT.